These 26 T cell receptor beta chains originate from one sample sequenced in a study of cytomegalovirus exposure and HLA in healthy donors. Use of 60 Vbeta and 13 Jbeta primers characterized the PCR. Profiling relied on immunoSEQ multiplex PCR, and the TCRdb table lists in-frame clones only, not all of them. The repertoire consists of roughly 130,000 clones, with 80% to 85% occurring once and the leading ten covering 0.85% to 1.3%. Sequences were obtained from PBMCs. The source is a human donor in good health.

The genes are TRBV7-6 and TRBJ2-7; maybe TRBD1 (6 bases). The germline gives CDR1 SGHVS, CDR2 FNYEAQ. Deletions cut 3 bases from V and 3 bases from J, with 12 bases between. CDR3 length: 14 amino acids. For the CDR3, the DNA is TGTGCCAGCAGCTTTCAGGACAGCGGCTACGAGCAGTACTTC. Encoded protein: CASSFQDSGYEQYF.

The rearrangement links TRBV11-2 to TRBJ2-5, with 15 bases fitting TRBD2. CDR1 SGHAT and CDR2 FQNNGV come from the germline V gene. V gave up 3 bases and J gave up 7 bases; unmatched junction bases: 3. CDR3 size: 15 residues. The CDR3 nucleotides are TGTGCCAGCAGCTTCGGGGGACTAGCGGGGGGGACCCAGTACTTC. The encoded protein is CASSFGGLAGGTQYF.

The V gene is TRBV27, the J gene TRBJ2-1, with 9 positions matching TRBD2. This CDR3 has 13 residues. Germline CDR1 reads MNHEY; CDR2 reads SMNVEV (reference sequence). The junction had 2 bases not matched to a gene; V was cut back by 6 bases and J by 5 bases. CDR3 bases: TGTGCCAGCAGACGACTAGCGGACAATGAGCAGTTCTTC. As protein: CASRRLADNEQFF.

In regard to this clone: The junction departs from germline at one end; a sequencing error may be responsible. The chain uses TRBV28 and TRBJ2-7; 10 bases map to TRBD1. The germline V gene has CDR1 MDHEN and CDR2 SYDVKM. This CDR3 is 14 amino acids long. The CDR3 spells CASSLHRDRGPHHF. As DNA, the CDR3 is TGTGCCAGCAGCCTCCATCGGGACAGGGGCCCCCACCACTTC.

Remarks on this clone: Mismatch with germline at one junction end may stem from a read error. This rearrangement joins TRBV7-9 to TRBJ2-7; 7 bases are shared with TRBD1. Germline V gene sequence: CDR1 SEHNR, CDR2 FQNEAQ (reference sequence). This CDR3 comprises 17 residues. The CDR3 loop is CSSSLVHSGQPRYEQYF. Here the CDR3 DNA reads TGTTCCAGCAGCTTAGTCCACTCGGGACAGCCACGCTACGAGCAGTACTTC.

The chain joins TRBV10-3 to TRBJ2-7, with D possibly matching TRBD1 (6 bases). This CDR3 comprises 16 residues. CDR1 ENHRY and CDR2 SYGVKD come from the germline V gene. Trimming removed 2 bases from V and 0 bases from J, with 14 bases in between. In nucleotides, the CDR3 is TGTGCCATCAGTGAGAAACAGGGATTAAGCTCCTACGAGCAGTACTTC. Translated: CAISEKQGLSSYEQYF.

The V gene is TRBV6-1, the J gene TRBJ2-1; 7 bases line up with TRBD2. Germline CDR1 reads MNHNS; CDR2 reads SASEGT. CDR3 length: 14 amino acids. Losses at the gene ends were 6 bases for V and 4 bases for J; bases not matched to a gene: 6. The CDR3 sequence: CASRLGGSYNEQFF. The CDR3 DNA reads TGTGCCAGCAGATTGGGGGGGAGTTACAATGAGCAGTTCTTC.

The CDR3 DNA sequence: TGTGCCATCAGCCTGACAGTTATGAACACTGAAGCTTTCTTT. Translated: CAISLTVMNTEAFF. The chain joins TRBV10-3 to TRBJ1-1, with TRBD1 as a possible D gene (5 bases). V dropped 6 bases and J dropped 0 bases, with 11 bases sitting between them. CDR1 is ENHRY and CDR2 is SYGVKD in the germline V gene. The CDR3 contains 14 residues.

The chain employs TRBV7-9 and TRBJ2-6; D gene unclear. Germline CDR1 and CDR2: SEHNR and FQNEAQ (reference sequence). Trimming removed 5 bases from V and 1 base from J, with 6 bases in between. The CDR3 is 14 residues long. CDR3 nucleotide sequence: TGTGCCAGCAGCGACTTGTCTGGGGCCAACGTCCTGACTTTC. This gives the protein CASSDLSGANVLTF.

This clone appeared a few times. The J gene is TRBJ1-5, the V gene TRBV6-6; maybe TRBD1 (6 bases). There are 15 residues in the CDR3. The ends were cut back, 10 bases at V and 1 base at J, with 17 bases in the middle. The germline CDR1 and CDR2 sequences are MNHNY and SVGAGI (reference sequence). The CDR3 is CATGRQGTSNQPQHF. The CDR3 region has the DNA TGTGCCACCGGAAGGCAGGGGACAAGCAATCAGCCCCAGCATTTT.

The rearrangement links TRBV7-2 to TRBJ2-5, with TRBD2 matching over 14 bases. V gave up 2 bases and J gave up 7 bases; unmatched junction bases: 9. CDR3 length equals 17 residues. Germline loops: CDR1 SGHTA, CDR2 FQGNSA. CDR3 DNA sequence: TGTGCCAGCAGCTTAATACGACTAGCGGGGGGGCCCGGGACCCAGTACTTC. Residues: CASSLIRLAGGPGTQYF.

V gene TRBV11-2 combines with J gene TRBJ1-1; 10 nucleotides match TRBD1. V lost 2 bases, J lost 4 bases, and 10 bases stayed unmatched. This CDR3 contains 17 residues. CDR1 and CDR2 (germline): SGHAT, FQNNGV. CDR3 in DNA: TGTGCCAGCAGCTTACGCGGTCCGGGACAGGGGAGCACTGAAGCTTTCTTT. It encodes CASSLRGPGQGSTEAFF.

This rearrangement joins TRBV5-1 to TRBJ1-5; 7 bases fit TRBD1. V gave up 3 bases and J gave up 11 bases; unmatched junction bases: 11. Germline assignment: CDR1 SGHRS and CDR2 YFSETQ. This CDR3 spans 14 amino acids. CDR3 in DNA: TGCGCCAGCAGCTATGGGACAGTTAAATCAGCCCAGCATTTT. Protein product: CASSYGTVKSAQHF.

The CDR3 bases are TGTGCCAGCAGCTTACCCAGAACCGGGGAGCTGTTTTTT. Protein: CASSLPRTGELFF. This rearrangement joins TRBV7-2 to TRBJ2-2; D remains unclear. Germline assignment: CDR1 SGHTA and CDR2 FQGNSA. The CDR3 runs 13 residues. Deletions cut 2 bases from V and 5 bases from J, with 6 bases between. Combining the CDR3 with reference TRBV7-2 and TRBJ2-2 gives the whole variable domain GAGVSQSPSNKVTEKGKDVELRCDPISGHTALYWYRQSLGQGLEFLIYFQGNSAPDKSGLPSDRFSAERTGGSVSTLTIQRTQQEDSAVYLCASSLPRTGELFFGEGSRLTVL.

This sequence joins TRBV9 and TRBJ1-3; D is unresolved. V shed 5 bases and J shed 7 bases, with 7 bases lying between them. The CDR3 has 11 residues. Germline loops: CDR1 SGDLS, CDR2 YYNGEE. CDR3 protein: CASRRGNTIYF. CDR3 nucleotides: TGTGCCAGCAGGCGCGGGAACACCATATATTTT.

The CDR3 spells CASTSDSSSGNTIYF. The CDR3 DNA reads as TGTGCCAGTACGTCTGACTCCAGCTCTGGAAACACCATATATTTT. The V call is TRBV19, the J call TRBJ1-3; D is unclear. V was shortened by 7 bases and J by 0 bases, with 13 bases between the two germline ends. This CDR3 contains 15 residues. CDR1 and CDR2 from the germline V gene are LNHDA and SQIVND (reference sequence).

The sample holds one count of this clone. The rearrangement links TRBV28 to TRBJ1-2; maybe TRBD1 (5 bases). V was trimmed by 3 bases and J by 2 bases, leaving 7 bases between them. The V gene's germline CDR1 is MDHEN and CDR2 SYDVKM. This CDR3 has 13 residues. The CDR3 loop reads CASSLPGNYGYTF. CDR3 coding DNA: TGTGCCAGCAGTTTGCCAGGGAACTATGGCTACACCTTC.

V and J are TRBV5-4 and TRBJ2-2; tentative D call: TRBD2 (6 bases). The CDR3 consists of 15 residues. The germline V gene encodes CDR1 SGHNT and CDR2 YYREEE (reference sequence). Trimming removed 2 bases at V and 8 bases at J, with 16 bases between. DNA for the CDR3: TGTGCCAGCAGCTTACCGGGAGCTAGTTCGGGGGAGCTGTTTTTT. Translating gives CASSLPGASSGELFF.

This clone was detected a few times. The chain uses TRBV4-1 and TRBJ1-2; 9 bases fit TRBD1. This CDR3 has 16 residues. V lost 1 base to trimming and J lost 6 bases; unmatched junction nucleotides: 9. Per the germline V gene, CDR1 is MGHRA and CDR2 is YSYEKL. This chain's CDR3 is CASSQAWDRAIHGYTF. In DNA, the CDR3 is TGCGCCAGCAGCCAAGCCTGGGACAGGGCGATCCATGGCTACACCTTC.

V is TRBV7-9 and J is TRBJ1-4; tentatively, D is TRBD1 (6 bases). V lost 10 bases to trimming and J lost 1 base, with 13 bases between them. The CDR3 totals 14 residues. Germline-derived CDR1 and CDR2 are SEHNR and FQNEAQ (reference sequence). The CDR3 nucleotides read TGTGCCATCCAAGGGGGGGAAACTAATGAAAAACTGTTTTTT. It yields the protein CAIQGGETNEKLFF.

This clone was found once. The DNA of the CDR3 is TGCGCCAGCAGCTTGGAGCCTAGCGGGGGGGACTACGAGCAGTACTTC. Translating it yields CASSLEPSGGDYEQYF. The genes are TRBV5-1 and TRBJ2-5; 12 nucleotides agree with TRBD2. The end of the DNA aligns better with TRBJ2-7, so the J call may be wrong. The CDR3 length is 16 residues. Germline V CDR1 and CDR2: SGHRS, YFSETQ.

The chain has TRBV9 and TRBJ1-5; D is uncertain. Trimming stripped 0 bases from V and 6 bases from J, with 10 bases between. CDR1 is SGDLS and CDR2 is YYNGEE in the germline V gene. The CDR3 spans 14 residues. Here the CDR3 reads CASSVDSSLQPQHF. The CDR3 DNA reads TGTGCCAGCAGCGTAGATTCGTCACTTCAGCCCCAGCATTTT.

The chain recombines TRBV5-8 with TRBJ2-7, with 7 bases matching TRBD1. The junction had 15 bases not matched to a gene; V was cut back by 2 bases and J by 4 bases. The germline CDR1 and CDR2 sequences are SGHTS and YDEGEE. This CDR3 contains 17 residues. As DNA, the CDR3 is TGTGCCAGCAGCTTCGACAGGGTTGCCTCTAGGTTATACGAGCAGTACTTC. Translated, it gives CASSFDRVASRLYEQYF. Supplemented by reference TRBV5-8 and TRBJ2-7, the full variable domain reads EAGVTQSPTHLIKTRGQQATLRCSPISGHTSVYWYQQALGLGLQFLLWYDEGEERNRGNFPPRFSGRQFPNYSSELNVNALELEDSALYLCASSFDRVASRLYEQYFGPGTRLTVT.

The V gene is TRBV6-1, the J gene TRBJ2-7; the match to TRBD1 covers 8 bases. The CDR3 is 14 residues long. The ends lost 8 bases at V and 7 bases at J; junction bases unmatched: 13. Germline CDR1 and CDR2: MNHNS and SASEGT. CDR3 sequence: CASLPGGSPPEQYF. CDR3 coding DNA: TGTGCCAGCTTACCAGGGGGCTCTCCTCCGGAGCAGTACTTC.

This rearrangement joins TRBV5-1 to TRBJ2-7, with 8 bases identical to TRBD2. V dropped 2 bases and J dropped 4; count of bases not matched to a gene: 2. CDR1 is SGHRS and CDR2 is YFSETQ in the germline V gene. The CDR3 has 13 residues. The DNA of the CDR3 is TGCGCCAGCAGCTTCGGGGGGGGTTACGAGCAGTACTTC. The encoded protein is CASSFGGGYEQYF. Full variable domain (remainder filled in from reference TRBV5-1 and TRBJ2-7): KAGVTQTPRYLIKTRGQQVTLSCSPISGHRSVSWYQQTPGQGLQFLFEYFSETQRNKGNFPGRFSGRQFSNSRSEMNVSTLELGDSALYLCASSFGGGYEQYFGPGTRLTVT.

This clone showed up just a few times. This chain joins TRBV5-1 and TRBJ1-3; D gene uncertain. The CDR3 covers 16 residues. Germline CDR1 is SGHRS and CDR2 is YFSETQ. V shed 0 bases and J shed 8 bases, with 18 bases lying between them. CDR3 DNA sequence: TGCGCCAGCAGCTTGGACGGTGGTCTAGTCGGGGACACCATATATTTT. It encodes CASSLDGGLVGDTIYF.